This TCR beta chain comes out of a study of cytomegalovirus exposure and HLA in healthy donors. Overall study findings and caveats: Most TCR sequences were seen very rarely across donors, but some public TCRs occurred in many.

CDR1 and CDR2 from the germline V gene are SGDLS and YYNGEE. The V and J ends lost 3 bases and 7 bases respectively, with 23 bases between them. This CDR3 has 16 amino acids. With respect to this clone: Its antigen is unidentified.

Measured with immunoSEQ multiplex PCR; TCRdb has only the in-frame clones, and not every one. The repertoire includes roughly 150,000 clones, around 96% of them detected once, and about 0.89% sits in the top ten. The donors formed part of the roughly 120-subject validation cohort, distinct from the roughly 700-subject first cohort. Sequencing used PBMCs. The chain combines TRBV9 with TRBJ2-7, with D maybe TRBD2 (6 bases). The sequence came from a woman aged 18-29 years in good health and CMV-seronegative. In DNA form, the CDR3 reads TGTGCCAGCAGCGGACGAACCGGGACTCCGATAAAAGAGCAGTACTTC. This translates into CASSGRTGTPIKEQYF. The full variable domain, in which reference TRBV9 and TRBJ2-7 provide the parts outside the CDR3, is DSGVTQTPKHLITATGQRVTLRCSPRSGDLSVYWYQQSLDQGLQFLIQYYNGEERAKGNILERFSAQQFPDLHSELNLSSLELGDSALYFCASSGRTGTPIKEQYFGPGTRLTVT.